These T cell receptor beta chains were read from a single sample in a study of blood T cell repertoires in COVID-19. Method: immunoSEQ multiplex PCR; TCRdb's copy keeps in-frame clones and lacks some. The sample consists of approximately 150,000 clones, around 84% of them appearing once. Sequencing input: peripheral blood. These receptors all stem from a middle-aged man with acute or convalescent COVID-19. CDR3s include the opening cysteine and the closing phenylalanine or tryptophan. A D gene is named only where the DNA matches it firmly. Only some rows state a clone size, as once, few, many or a class for expanded clones.

cdr3_length	v_call	d_call	j_call	clone_size	cdr3_nt	cdr3_aa
15	TRBV5-1	NA	TRBJ1-2	NA	TGCGCCAGCAGCTTGGCCTTAGGGGATGGCTATGGCTACACCTTC	CASSLALGDGYGYTF
15	TRBV5-6	NA	TRBJ2-7	few	TGTGCCAGCAGCTCTACCGGGACTTACGCCTACGAGCAGTACTTC	CASSSTGTYAYEQYF
17	TRBV7-8	TRBD1	TRBJ2-2	NA	TGTGCCAGCAGCTTAGTTCCGAGACAGGGGGCGGCCGGGGAGCTGTTTTTT	CASSLVPRQGAAGELFF
19	TRBV7-6	TRBD1	TRBJ1-2	NA	TGTGCCAGCAGCCTGACACCGGGACAGTCTTCGTTAGCCAACTATGGCTACACCTTC	CASSLTPGQSSLANYGYTF
15	TRBV7-9	NA	TRBJ1-2	NA	TGTGCCAGCAGCCTCTCTACAGGGTCGAACTATGGCTACACCTTC	CASSLSTGSNYGYTF
14	TRBV3-1/TRBV3-2	TRBD1	TRBJ2-1	NA	TGTGCCAGCAGCCAAGGGCTAGGGGGCAATGAGCAGATCTTC	CASSQGLGGNEQIF
13	TRBV2	NA	TRBJ1-1	NA	TGTGCCAGCAGTGAGGTCCGGGACACTGAAGCTTTCTTT	CASSEVRDTEAFF
14	TRBV18	NA	TRBJ2-7	NA	TGTGCCAGCTCACCGGGGGCAGAAGCCTACGAGCAGTACTTC	CASSPGAEAYEQYF
15	TRBV5-1	NA	TRBJ1-2	NA	TGCGCCAGCAGCAGTAACAGGGTAGGCGACTATGGCTACACCTTC	CASSSNRVGDYGYTF
14	TRBV10-1	NA	TRBJ2-5	few	TGCGCCAGCAGTGAGGGAGGGGTCCAAGAGACCCAGTACTTC	CASSEGGVQETQYF
13	TRBV5-1	NA	TRBJ2-7	NA	TGCGCCAGCAGCTATAGTACAGACCCCGAGCAGTACTTC	CASSYSTDPEQYF
14	TRBV6-6	TRBD1	TRBJ1-1	NA	TGTGCCAGCAGTCGGACAGGGGCGGACACTGAAGCTTTCTTT	CASSRTGADTEAFF
12	TRBV6-6	NA	TRBJ2-1	NA	TGTGCCAGCAGTCTTACGGGTGATGAGCAGTTCTTC	CASSLTGDEQFF
15	TRBV2	TRBD1	TRBJ1-5	NA	TGTGCCAGCAGAGCCGACAGGGGGGAAAATCAGCCCCAGCATTTT	CASRADRGENQPQHF
15	TRBV7-9	TRBD1	TRBJ2-1	NA	TGTGCCAGCAGCTCAGACAGGGTCCCTTACAATGAGCAGTTCTTC	CASSSDRVPYNEQFF
13	TRBV6-5	NA	TRBJ2-7	NA	TGTGCCAGCACGCCCGGAGGGCTCTACGAGCAGTACTTC	CASTPGGLYEQYF
14	TRBV7-2	NA	TRBJ2-5	NA	TGTGCCAGCAGCTTCGCGGGCGCTCAAGAGACCCAGTACTTC	CASSFAGAQETQYF
15	TRBV19	NA	TRBJ1-3	NA	TGTGCCAGTAGTATAGCCGACAACTCTGGAAACACCATATATTTT	CASSIADNSGNTIYF
14	TRBV5-4	NA	TRBJ1-1	NA	TGTGCCAGCGGGATTGGGGCAGAGAACACTGAAGCTTTCTTT	CASGIGAENTEAFF
14	TRBV3-1/TRBV3-2	TRBD1	TRBJ1-1	NA	TGTGCCAGCAGCTCCCCGGGACAGGGCACTGAAGCTTTCTTT	CASSSPGQGTEAFF
15	TRBV3-1/TRBV3-2	NA	TRBJ1-2	NA	TGTGCCAGCCAAGACAGCTCCTTAAGTTTTTATGGCTACACCTTC	CASQDSSLSFYGYTF
13	TRBV10-3	NA	TRBJ2-7	NA	TGTGCCATCAGCGATTCAGGGACCTACGAGCAGTACTTC	CAISDSGTYEQYF
12	TRBV27	NA	TRBJ1-6	few	TGTGCCAGCAGTTTCGCCGCAGCACCCCTCCACTTT	CASSFAAAPLHF
18	TRBV12-5	NA	TRBJ1-4	NA	TGTGCTAGTGGTTTGGTTGGGTCCGCAGGTTCGGGGAGTGAAAAACTGTTTTTT	CASGLVGSAGSGSEKLFF
16	TRBV27	NA	TRBJ1-6	once	TGTGCCAGCAGTTCCCCAGGCGGGACGCGGAATTCACCCCTCCACTTT	CASSSPGGTRNSPLHF
14	TRBV6-5	TRBD2	TRBJ2-3	NA	TGTGCCAGCAGACCGGGACTAGCGTCAGATACGCAGTATTTT	CASRPGLASDTQYF
17	TRBV9	TRBD2	TRBJ2-5	NA	TGTGCCAGCAGCGTAGGAGCTAGCGGGGGGGCGCGGGAGACCCAGTACTTC	CASSVGASGGARETQYF
15	TRBV6-1	TRBD2	TRBJ2-7	NA	TGTGCCAGCAGTGAATGGGGGGGGTTCTCCTACGAGCAGTACTTC	CASSEWGGFSYEQYF
16	TRBV13	TRBD1	TRBJ1-3	NA	TGTGCCAGCAGCTCCCCCGGGACAGGGAGTGGAAACACCATATATTTT	CASSSPGTGSGNTIYF
14	TRBV15	TRBD1	TRBJ2-1	NA	TGTGCCACCAGCCCACAGGGGGCGAACAATGAGCAGTTCTTC	CATSPQGANNEQFF
13	TRBV15	NA	TRBJ2-1	once	TGTGCCACCAGCAGAGATCTTCGGTATGAGCAGTTCTTC	CATSRDLRYEQFF
14	TRBV19	NA	TRBJ2-4	NA	TGTGCCAGTAGTATTCGGGGGGCCAGAAACATTCAGTACTTC	CASSIRGARNIQYF
15	TRBV5-4	TRBD1	TRBJ2-1	NA	TGTGCCAGCAGCTTCCCGGGACAGGTGTACAATGAGCAGTTCTTC	CASSFPGQVYNEQFF
13	TRBV7-2	NA	TRBJ2-1	NA	TGTGCCAGCAGCTTAGCGGGGGGAGTTGAGCAGTTCTTC	CASSLAGGVEQFF
17	TRBV15	TRBD1	TRBJ1-2	NA	TGTGCCACCAGCAGAGATAAGGGACAGGCGAATAACTATGGCTACACCTTC	CATSRDKGQANNYGYTF
15	TRBV9	TRBD1	TRBJ1-5	NA	TGTGCCAGCAGCGAGGGACAGGGAGGCGGACAGCCCCAGCATTTT	CASSEGQGGGQPQHF